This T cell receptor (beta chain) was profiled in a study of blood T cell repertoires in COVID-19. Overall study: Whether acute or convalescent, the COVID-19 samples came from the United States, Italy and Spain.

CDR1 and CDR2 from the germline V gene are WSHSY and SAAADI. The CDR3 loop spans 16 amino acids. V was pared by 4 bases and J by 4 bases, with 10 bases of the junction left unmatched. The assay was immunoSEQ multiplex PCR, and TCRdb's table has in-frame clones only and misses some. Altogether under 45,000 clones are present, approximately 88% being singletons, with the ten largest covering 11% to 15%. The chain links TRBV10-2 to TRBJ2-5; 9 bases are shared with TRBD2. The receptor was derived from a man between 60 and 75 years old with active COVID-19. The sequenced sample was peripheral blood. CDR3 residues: CASSVSRREGRETQYF. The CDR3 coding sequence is TGCGCCAGCAGTGTCTCCAGGCGGGAGGGACGAGAGACCCAGTACTTC.